Listed below are T cell receptor beta chains from one sample, sequenced in a study of blood T cell repertoires in COVID-19. Profiling relied on immunoSEQ multiplex PCR, and the TCRdb table lists in-frame clones only, not all of them. The data hold over 200,000 clones, with 86% observed a single time. Material: peripheral blood. The origin of the receptors is a man older than 75 with acute or convalescent COVID-19. The CDR3 runs from the conserved cysteine through the conserved F or W. A D gene is named only where the DNA matches it firmly. Not every row has a clone size; where given, it reads once, few, many or a size class.

d_gene: TRBD1; j_gene: TRBJ1-2; v_gene: TRBV5-1; abundance: -; CDR3aa: CASQLGTVLNYGYTF; CDR3nt: TGCGCCAGCCAGCTCGGGACAGTTTTAAACTATGGCTACACCTTC
d_gene: TRBD2; j_gene: TRBJ2-1; v_gene: TRBV10-1; abundance: -; CDR3aa: CASSPGTSGRDEQFF; CDR3nt: TGCGCCAGCAGTCCCGGGACTAGCGGGAGGGATGAGCAGTTCTTC
d_gene: -; j_gene: TRBJ2-3; v_gene: TRBV10-3; abundance: -; CDR3aa: CAISTRLSGPADTQYF; CDR3nt: TGTGCCATCAGTACCCGACTTTCCGGCCCCGCAGATACGCAGTATTTT
d_gene: -; j_gene: TRBJ1-5; v_gene: TRBV24-1; abundance: -; CDR3aa: CATSETGNQPQHF; CDR3nt: TGTGCCACCAGTGAGACAGGCAATCAGCCCCAGCATTTT
d_gene: -; j_gene: TRBJ1-2; v_gene: TRBV6-1; abundance: -; CDR3aa: CASSEALGAGFYGYTF; CDR3nt: TGTGCCAGCAGTGAAGCGCTTGGGGCAGGTTTTTATGGCTACACCTTC
d_gene: TRBD2; j_gene: TRBJ2-3; v_gene: TRBV10-2; abundance: -; CDR3aa: CASSEREGTDTQYF; CDR3nt: TGCGCCAGCAGTGAGCGGGAGGGTACAGATACGCAGTATTTT
d_gene: -; j_gene: TRBJ2-3; v_gene: TRBV10-3; abundance: -; CDR3aa: CAISESAPDTQYF; CDR3nt: TGTGCCATCAGTGAGTCGGCCCCAGATACGCAGTATTTT
d_gene: -; j_gene: TRBJ2-3; v_gene: TRBV29-1; abundance: few; CDR3aa: CSVVGNADTQYF; CDR3nt: TGCAGCGTTGTCGGGAACGCAGATACGCAGTATTTT
d_gene: -; j_gene: TRBJ2-3; v_gene: TRBV3-1/TRBV3-2; abundance: -; CDR3aa: CASSQDTTGIMTDTQYF; CDR3nt: TGTGCCAGCAGCCAAGATACTACGGGGATAATGACAGATACGCAGTATTTT
d_gene: TRBD2; j_gene: TRBJ2-3; v_gene: TRBV2; abundance: -; CDR3aa: CASSEAGLAGVIDTQYF; CDR3nt: TGTGCCAGCAGTGAAGCGGGGTTAGCGGGAGTGATAGATACGCAGTATTTT
d_gene: -; j_gene: TRBJ1-2; v_gene: TRBV6-6; abundance: -; CDR3aa: CASSYQRYYGYTF; CDR3nt: TGTGCCAGCAGTTACCAGCGTTACTATGGCTACACCTTC
d_gene: -; j_gene: TRBJ1-3; v_gene: TRBV5-6; abundance: -; CDR3aa: CASRLQSSGNTIYF; CDR3nt: TGTGCCAGCAGGTTACAGAGCTCTGGAAACACCATATATTTT
d_gene: TRBD1; j_gene: TRBJ1-2; v_gene: TRBV6-6; abundance: -; CDR3aa: CASSSRQGSYGYTF; CDR3nt: TGTGCCAGCAGTTCGCGACAGGGGTCCTATGGCTACACCTTC
d_gene: TRBD2; j_gene: TRBJ2-1; v_gene: TRBV9; abundance: -; CDR3aa: CASSVASGGKGRNEQFF; CDR3nt: TGTGCCAGCAGCGTAGCTTCGGGAGGAAAAGGGCGGAATGAGCAGTTCTTC
d_gene: -; j_gene: TRBJ1-1; v_gene: TRBV27; abundance: -; CDR3aa: CASSFRQNTEAFF; CDR3nt: TGTGCCAGCAGCTTCAGACAAAACACTGAAGCTTTCTTT
d_gene: -; j_gene: TRBJ1-4; v_gene: TRBV18; abundance: -; CDR3aa: CASSPQGGEKLFF; CDR3nt: TGTGCCAGCTCACCCCAGGGTGGAGAAAAACTGTTTTTT
d_gene: TRBD1; j_gene: TRBJ2-7; v_gene: TRBV2; abundance: -; CDR3aa: CASKTGQGTYEQYF; CDR3nt: TGTGCCAGCAAGACCGGACAGGGTACCTACGAGCAGTACTTC
d_gene: -; j_gene: TRBJ2-7; v_gene: TRBV29-1; abundance: -; CDR3aa: CSVEGRGGYEQYF; CDR3nt: TGCAGCGTTGAGGGCAGGGGAGGGTACGAGCAGTACTTC
d_gene: -; j_gene: TRBJ1-4; v_gene: TRBV18; abundance: -; CDR3aa: CASSPEQVLNEKLFF; CDR3nt: TGTGCCAGCTCACCAGAGCAGGTTCTTAATGAAAAACTGTTTTTT
d_gene: -; j_gene: TRBJ2-1; v_gene: TRBV21-1; abundance: few; CDR3aa: CARRGPHNEQFF; CDR3nt: TGTGCTAGGAGGGGACCCCACAATGAGCAGTTCTTC
d_gene: TRBD1; j_gene: TRBJ2-1; v_gene: TRBV16; abundance: -; CDR3aa: CASTKGRGRVDEQFF; CDR3nt: TGTGCCAGCACCAAAGGCAGGGGGCGGGTTGACGAGCAGTTCTTC
d_gene: TRBD2; j_gene: TRBJ2-5; v_gene: TRBV7-3; abundance: -; CDR3aa: CASSSGLAGQETQYF; CDR3nt: TGTGCCAGCAGCTCTGGACTAGCGGGCCAAGAGACCCAGTACTTC
d_gene: TRBD1; j_gene: TRBJ1-2; v_gene: TRBV28; abundance: -; CDR3aa: CASRGTGGRGYTF; CDR3nt: TGTGCCAGCAGGGGGACAGGGGGCCGTGGCTACACCTTC
d_gene: -; j_gene: TRBJ1-5; v_gene: TRBV6-1; abundance: -; CDR3aa: CASSDLLGGFYQPQHF; CDR3nt: TGTGCCAGCAGTGACCTTTTAGGGGGATTTTATCAGCCCCAGCATTTT
d_gene: -; j_gene: TRBJ1-2; v_gene: TRBV19; abundance: -; CDR3aa: CASSMEGYYGYTF; CDR3nt: TGTGCCAGTAGTATGGAGGGATACTATGGCTACACCTTC
d_gene: -; j_gene: TRBJ2-2; v_gene: TRBV18; abundance: -; CDR3aa: CASSSLTRLKELFF; CDR3nt: TGTGCCAGCTCATCATTGACAAGGTTGAAGGAGCTGTTTTTT
d_gene: -; j_gene: TRBJ1-6; v_gene: TRBV5-8; abundance: -; CDR3aa: CAATSGHNSPLHF; CDR3nt: TGTGCCGCAACGTCAGGGCATAATTCACCCCTCCACTTT
d_gene: TRBD2; j_gene: TRBJ2-5; v_gene: TRBV7-2; abundance: few; CDR3aa: CASSLSGRGETQYF; CDR3nt: TGTGCCAGCAGCTTGAGCGGGAGGGGGGAGACCCAGTACTTC
d_gene: TRBD1; j_gene: TRBJ2-1; v_gene: TRBV6-1; abundance: once; CDR3aa: CASSEIPTGATYNEQFF; CDR3nt: TGTGCCAGCAGTGAAATCCCGACAGGGGCCACATACAATGAGCAGTTCTTC
d_gene: -; j_gene: TRBJ2-7; v_gene: TRBV5-5; abundance: once; CDR3aa: CASSLGPQIPSYEQYF; CDR3nt: TGTGCCAGCAGCTTGGGCCCTCAGATCCCCTCCTACGAGCAGTACTTC
d_gene: TRBD1; j_gene: TRBJ1-4; v_gene: TRBV19; abundance: -; CDR3aa: CASRDREDEKLFF; CDR3nt: TGTGCCAGTAGGGACAGGGAAGATGAAAAACTGTTTTTT
d_gene: -; j_gene: TRBJ1-4; v_gene: TRBV6-5; abundance: -; CDR3aa: CASSNRSPTEKLFF; CDR3nt: TGTGCCAGCAGTAACAGGTCCCCCACTGAAAAACTGTTTTTT
d_gene: TRBD1; j_gene: TRBJ2-7; v_gene: TRBV18; abundance: -; CDR3aa: CASSHGRGQGSYEQYF; CDR3nt: TGTGCCAGCTCACATGGCCGGGGACAGGGCTCCTACGAGCAGTACTTC
d_gene: TRBD1; j_gene: TRBJ2-4; v_gene: TRBV7-2; abundance: -; CDR3aa: CASSSNRGAKNIQYF; CDR3nt: TGTGCCAGCAGCTCTAACAGGGGAGCCAAAAACATTCAGTACTTC
d_gene: TRBD2; j_gene: TRBJ2-1; v_gene: TRBV27; abundance: -; CDR3aa: CASTAGEYNEQFF; CDR3nt: TGTGCCAGCACCGCGGGGGAATACAATGAGCAGTTCTTC
d_gene: TRBD1; j_gene: TRBJ1-5; v_gene: TRBV24-1; abundance: -; CDR3aa: CATSEPGQGSRHQPQHF; CDR3nt: TGTGCCACCAGTGAGCCGGGACAGGGGAGTCGGCATCAGCCCCAGCATTTT
d_gene: TRBD2; j_gene: TRBJ2-3; v_gene: TRBV27; abundance: -; CDR3aa: CASSSSSGTTFAGTQYF; CDR3nt: TGTGCCAGCAGTTCATCATCCGGGACTACCTTCGCGGGGACGCAGTATTTT
d_gene: -; j_gene: TRBJ2-5; v_gene: TRBV5-4; abundance: -; CDR3aa: CASSLDRKETQYF; CDR3nt: TGTGCCAGCAGCTTAGACAGGAAAGAGACCCAGTACTTC
d_gene: -; j_gene: TRBJ1-5; v_gene: TRBV5-8; abundance: few; CDR3aa: CASSSGLTRNQPQHF; CDR3nt: TGTGCCAGCAGCTCGGGACTGACCCGCAATCAGCCCCAGCATTTT
d_gene: -; j_gene: TRBJ2-7; v_gene: TRBV5-4; abundance: once; CDR3aa: CASSLAGVGNEQYF; CDR3nt: TGTGCCAGCAGCTTGGCCGGGGTTGGGAACGAGCAGTACTTC
d_gene: -; j_gene: TRBJ1-4; v_gene: TRBV7-2; abundance: -; CDR3aa: CASSRDRNEKLFF; CDR3nt: TGTGCCAGCAGCCGAGACAGGAATGAAAAACTGTTTTTT
d_gene: TRBD2; j_gene: TRBJ2-3; v_gene: TRBV19; abundance: -; CDR3aa: CASSISGRSTDTQYF; CDR3nt: TGTGCCAGTAGTATTAGCGGGAGATCGACAGATACGCAGTATTTT
d_gene: -; j_gene: TRBJ2-5; v_gene: TRBV30; abundance: -; CDR3aa: CAGKLRGEQETQYF; CDR3nt: TGTGCCGGGAAACTAAGGGGCGAGCAAGAGACCCAGTACTTC
d_gene: TRBD2; j_gene: TRBJ2-2; v_gene: TRBV24-1; abundance: -; CDR3aa: CATSDQGLAGGTYTGELFF; CDR3nt: TGTGCCACCAGTGACCAGGGACTAGCGGGAGGGACGTACACCGGGGAGCTGTTTTTT
d_gene: TRBD1; j_gene: TRBJ2-1; v_gene: TRBV27; abundance: -; CDR3aa: CASSPQGQGYSYNEQFF; CDR3nt: TGTGCCAGCAGTCCCCAGGGACAGGGGTACTCCTACAATGAGCAGTTCTTC
d_gene: TRBD2; j_gene: TRBJ2-3; v_gene: TRBV9; abundance: -; CDR3aa: CASSAPGLAGADTQYF; CDR3nt: TGTGCCAGCAGCGCGCCGGGACTAGCGGGTGCAGATACGCAGTATTTT
d_gene: -; j_gene: TRBJ1-4; v_gene: TRBV5-1; abundance: -; CDR3aa: CASSLAGTEGEKLFF; CDR3nt: TGCGCCAGCAGCTTGGCCGGGACGGAGGGGGAAAAACTGTTTTTT
d_gene: -; j_gene: TRBJ1-5; v_gene: TRBV21-1; abundance: -; CDR3aa: CASSKGDRAEDQPQHF; CDR3nt: TGTGCCAGCAGCAAAGGGGACAGGGCGGAAGATCAGCCCCAGCATTTT
d_gene: -; j_gene: TRBJ2-3; v_gene: TRBV4-2; abundance: -; CDR3aa: CASSRRVGPNYNLDTQYF; CDR3nt: TGTGCCAGCAGCCGGCGGGTCGGGCCCAATTATAATTTGGATACGCAGTATTTT
d_gene: -; j_gene: TRBJ2-7; v_gene: TRBV7-9; abundance: -; CDR3aa: CASSLVAGNYEQYF; CDR3nt: TGTGCCAGCAGCTTAGTGGCAGGTAACTACGAGCAGTACTTC
d_gene: -; j_gene: TRBJ1-4; v_gene: TRBV9; abundance: once; CDR3aa: CASSRGMGEKLFF; CDR3nt: TGTGCCAGCAGCAGGGGAATGGGTGAAAAACTGTTTTTT
d_gene: -; j_gene: TRBJ1-6; v_gene: TRBV18; abundance: -; CDR3aa: CASSPEAGASPLHF; CDR3nt: TGTGCCAGCTCACCAGAGGCAGGGGCCTCACCCCTCCACTTT
d_gene: -; j_gene: TRBJ1-5; v_gene: TRBV27; abundance: -; CDR3aa: CASSLSNSGIQPQHF; CDR3nt: TGTGCCAGCAGTTTATCGAACTCAGGGATTCAGCCCCAGCATTTT
d_gene: TRBD1; j_gene: TRBJ1-2; v_gene: TRBV13; abundance: -; CDR3aa: CASSLFETGVYGYTF; CDR3nt: TGTGCCAGCAGCTTATTTGAGACAGGGGTGTATGGCTACACCTTC
d_gene: -; j_gene: TRBJ2-5; v_gene: TRBV19; abundance: -; CDR3aa: CASSSPGSPVRGETQYF; CDR3nt: TGTGCCAGTAGTTCCCCTGGTAGCCCGGTCCGGGGAGAGACCCAGTACTTC
d_gene: -; j_gene: TRBJ1-1; v_gene: TRBV5-1; abundance: -; CDR3aa: CASSLVGGNTEAFF; CDR3nt: TGCGCCAGCAGCTTGGTAGGAGGGAACACTGAAGCTTTCTTT
d_gene: TRBD1; j_gene: TRBJ1-6; v_gene: TRBV11-2; abundance: -; CDR3aa: CASSLDRGWSPLHF; CDR3nt: TGTGCCAGCAGCCTTGACAGGGGATGGTCACCCCTCCACTTT
d_gene: TRBD2; j_gene: TRBJ2-1; v_gene: TRBV7-8; abundance: -; CDR3aa: CASSLDLAGGSNEQFF; CDR3nt: TGTGCCAGCAGCTTAGATCTAGCGGGAGGGAGCAATGAGCAGTTCTTC
d_gene: -; j_gene: TRBJ2-4; v_gene: TRBV11-2; abundance: -; CDR3aa: CASSPLPGNIQYF; CDR3nt: TGTGCCAGCAGCCCCCTACCGGGAAACATTCAGTACTTC
d_gene: TRBD2; j_gene: TRBJ2-1; v_gene: TRBV4-1; abundance: -; CDR3aa: CASSQERLADNSYNEQFF; CDR3nt: TGCGCCAGCAGCCAAGAAAGGCTAGCGGACAACTCCTACAATGAGCAGTTCTTC